Sequencing of this T cell receptor beta chain was carried out in a study of blood T cell repertoires in COVID-19 (TCRdb year 2020). With respect to the entire study: Samples from collaborators originated in the United States, Italy and Spain and spanned both the acute and convalescent phases of COVID-19. The material from the prospective study consisted of cDNA or gDNA derived from T cells, B-cell-depleted T cells, or PBMCs. Deeply sampled blood TCRbeta repertoires from subjects exposed to, actively infected with, or recovered from COVID-19 were included in the dataset. The repertoires were made available in a free public database intended to serve as a resource for research on the immune response to SARS-CoV-2. Where available, HLA class I and class II types were taken from metadata supplied by the sample provider and were not determined by assay-based typing. Samples came from the ongoing ImmuneRACE study (first 160 participants) plus 1,254 subjects from 6 global collaborators. A de-identified subject ID, COVID-19 status, age in years and sex were almost always included in the sample metadata.

Collaborating institutions collected whole blood in K2EDTA tubes following their own protocols. For TCRbeta analysis, collaborator samples were shipped as frozen whole blood, as isolated PBMCs, or as DNA extracted from either sample type. The paper's findings and limits, for the study overall: Clinical and demographic metadata were provided uncurated, with the amount varying by source and participant.

Trimming removed 4 bases from V and 5 bases from J, leaving 17 bases between the germline ends. Reading from cysteine to phenylalanine, the CDR3 counts 15 amino acids. The only DNA kept is the CDR3, 45 bases in frame from the first base. Based on the germline V gene (reference sequence), the CDR1 and CDR2 sequences are LGHDT and YNNKEL. The immunoSEQ Assay, a bias-controlled multiplex PCR, was used to amplify TCRbeta CDR3 regions from genomic DNA. The paper's data handling went like this. The number of nucleated cells in each sample was estimated from the amplification of reference gene primers within the assay. To quantify the absolute abundance of each unique TCRbeta CDR3 rearrangement, sequence reads were collapsed and filtered. For each sample, productive Simpson clonality was calculated by taking the square root of Simpson's diversity index across productive rearrangements. TCRdb mirrors the immuneACCESS table, restricted to in-frame sequences. Some clones are absent from its copies; in checked studies, under half trace to an unresolved V gene, and the reason for the others is unknown. Clonal size and the V and J genes are those of that table, whereas D and trimming came from the DNA. For this sample the table gives about 150,000 clones, of which around 80% were detected only once. The top ten hold approximately 16% of the sample.

As concerns this clone: This clone's antigen is unknown. The input lacks base qualities; no much larger clone sits a single base away.

Material for sequencing was peripheral blood. Recombination connected TRBV3-1 (or the pseudogene TRBV3-2) to TRBJ1-1; the D region possibly corresponds to TRBD1 (6 bases align). The sequence was collected from a human donor with acute or convalescent COVID-19. The donor label of this sample is uncertain. The nucleotide sequence reads TGTGCCAGCAGCCGACGAAGTACTCAGGGGACTGAAGCTTTCTTT. The encoded protein is CASSRRSTQGTEAFF.